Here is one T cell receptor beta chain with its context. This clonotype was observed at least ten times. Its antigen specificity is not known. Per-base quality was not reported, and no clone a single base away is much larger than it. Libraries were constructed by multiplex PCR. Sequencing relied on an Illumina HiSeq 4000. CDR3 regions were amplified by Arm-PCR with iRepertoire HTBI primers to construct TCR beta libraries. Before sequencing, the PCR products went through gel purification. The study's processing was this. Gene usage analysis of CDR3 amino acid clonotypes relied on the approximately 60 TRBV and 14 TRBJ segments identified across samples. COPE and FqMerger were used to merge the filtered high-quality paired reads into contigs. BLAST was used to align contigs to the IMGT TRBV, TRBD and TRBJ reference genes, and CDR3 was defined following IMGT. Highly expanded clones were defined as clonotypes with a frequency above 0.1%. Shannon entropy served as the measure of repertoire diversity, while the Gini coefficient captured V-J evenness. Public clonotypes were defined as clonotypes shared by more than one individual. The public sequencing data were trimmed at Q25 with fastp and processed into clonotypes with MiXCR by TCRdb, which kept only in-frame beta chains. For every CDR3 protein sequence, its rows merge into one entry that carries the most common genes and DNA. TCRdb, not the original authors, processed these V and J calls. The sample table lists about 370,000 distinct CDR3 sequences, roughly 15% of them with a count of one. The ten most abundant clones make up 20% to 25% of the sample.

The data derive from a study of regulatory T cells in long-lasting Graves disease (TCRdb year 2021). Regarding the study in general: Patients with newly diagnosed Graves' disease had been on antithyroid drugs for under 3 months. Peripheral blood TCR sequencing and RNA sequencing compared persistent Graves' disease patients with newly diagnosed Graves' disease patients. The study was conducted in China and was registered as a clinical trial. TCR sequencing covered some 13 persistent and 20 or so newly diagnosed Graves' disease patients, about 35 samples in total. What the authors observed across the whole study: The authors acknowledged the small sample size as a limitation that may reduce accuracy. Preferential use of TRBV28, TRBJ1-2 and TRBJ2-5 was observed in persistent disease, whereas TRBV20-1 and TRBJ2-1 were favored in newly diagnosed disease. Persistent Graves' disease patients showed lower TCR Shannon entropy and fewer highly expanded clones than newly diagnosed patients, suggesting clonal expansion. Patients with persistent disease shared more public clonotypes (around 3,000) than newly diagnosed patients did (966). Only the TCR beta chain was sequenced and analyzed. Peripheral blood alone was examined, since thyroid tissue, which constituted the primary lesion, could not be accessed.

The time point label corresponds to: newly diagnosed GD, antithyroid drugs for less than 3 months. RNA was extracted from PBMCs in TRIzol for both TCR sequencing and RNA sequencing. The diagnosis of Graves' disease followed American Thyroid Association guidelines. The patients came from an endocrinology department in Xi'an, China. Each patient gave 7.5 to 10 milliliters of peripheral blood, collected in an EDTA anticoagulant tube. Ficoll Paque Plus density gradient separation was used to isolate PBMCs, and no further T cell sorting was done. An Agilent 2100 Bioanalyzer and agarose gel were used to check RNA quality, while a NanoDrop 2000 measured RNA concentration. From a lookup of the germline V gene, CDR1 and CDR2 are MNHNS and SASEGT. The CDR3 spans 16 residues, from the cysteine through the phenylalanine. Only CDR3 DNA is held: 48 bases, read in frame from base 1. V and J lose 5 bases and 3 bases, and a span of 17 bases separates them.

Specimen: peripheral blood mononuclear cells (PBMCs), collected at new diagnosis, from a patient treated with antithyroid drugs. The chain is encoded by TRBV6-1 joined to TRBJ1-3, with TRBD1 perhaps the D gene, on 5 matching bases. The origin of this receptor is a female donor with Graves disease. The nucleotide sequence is TGTGCCAGCAGTCGAGAGGGAGGGGCTGTTGGAAACACCATATATTTT. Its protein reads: CASSREGGAVGNTIYF.